This T cell receptor (beta chain) was found in a study of T-cell reconstitution after alpha-beta-depleted transplantation in children. Trimming shortened V by 6 bases and J by 1 base, and 13 bases separated the two germline ends. The CDR3 sequence is 14 residues long. A TCRbeta library incorporating unique molecular identifiers was prepared. TCRdb called the PCR reads again in MiXCR, with one record for every CDR3 protein. This table has roughly 200,000 distinct CDR3 sequences, roughly 6.8% appearing once. This clonotype was recorded at least ten times. This TCR was recovered from a human donor who donated a stem cell graft to a child with Wiskott-Aldrich syndrome. This chain joins TRBV12-3 or TRBV12-4 and TRBJ2-7, with a tentative D call TRBD1 (5 bases). The source material was PBMCs from the stem cell graft donor, sampled from the stem cell graft. The CDR3 DNA reads as TGTGCCAGCAGCCCCGCGGCAGGGTCCTACGAGCAGTACTTC. This gives the protein CASSPAAGSYEQYF.